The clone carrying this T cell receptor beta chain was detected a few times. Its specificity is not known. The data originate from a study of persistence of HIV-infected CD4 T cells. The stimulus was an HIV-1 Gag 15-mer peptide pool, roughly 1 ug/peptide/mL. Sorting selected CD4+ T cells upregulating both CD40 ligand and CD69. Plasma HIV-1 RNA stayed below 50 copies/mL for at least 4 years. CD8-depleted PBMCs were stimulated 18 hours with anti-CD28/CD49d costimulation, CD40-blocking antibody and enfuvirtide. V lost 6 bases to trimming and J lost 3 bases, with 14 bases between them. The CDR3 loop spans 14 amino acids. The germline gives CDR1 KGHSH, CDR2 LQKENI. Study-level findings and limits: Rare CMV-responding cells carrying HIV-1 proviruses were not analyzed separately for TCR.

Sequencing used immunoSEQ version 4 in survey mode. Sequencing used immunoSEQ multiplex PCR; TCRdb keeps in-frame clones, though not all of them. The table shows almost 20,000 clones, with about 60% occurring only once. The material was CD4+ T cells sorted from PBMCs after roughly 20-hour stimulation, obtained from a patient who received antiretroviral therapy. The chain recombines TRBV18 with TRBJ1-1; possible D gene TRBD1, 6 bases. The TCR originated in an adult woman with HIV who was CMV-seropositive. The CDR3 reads CASSQGSTYTEAFF. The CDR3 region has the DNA TGTGCCAGCTCCCAGGGGAGCACCTACACTGAAGCTTTCTTT.